These T cell receptor beta chains were read from a single sample in a study of OX40 agonist ivuxolimab in advanced cancers. TCRdb keeps only in-frame clones here, not all; method: immunoSEQ multiplex PCR. The table has more than 45,000 clones, more than 70% seen once. This specimen consisted of CD4+ or CD8+ T cells sorted from blood, obtained in a trial of the OX40 agonist ivuxolimab. The receptors derive from an adult with an advanced solid tumor such as melanoma, head and neck, liver or kidney cancer. Both conserved end residues are part of each CDR3. D genes are given only for firm matches. Clone size, where shown, is once, few, many, or a class for clones that have expanded.

abundance	v_gene	d_gene	j_gene	CDR3aa	CDR3nt
once	TRBV2	.	TRBJ1-2	CASSGGISYGYTF	TGTGCCAGCAGTGGGGGCATTTCCTATGGCTACACCTTC
.	TRBV5-4	TRBD1	TRBJ2-5	CASSPGTEKRTQYF	TGTGCCAGCAGCCCCGGGACAGAGAAGAGAACCCAGTACTTC
.	TRBV7-2	.	TRBJ2-1	CASSLALGRGATYNEQFF	TGTGCCAGCAGCTTAGCCCTCGGACGGGGGGCTACCTACAATGAGCAGTTCTTC
.	TRBV30	.	TRBJ2-5	CAQTGSSETQYF	TGTGCGCAAACAGGGAGTTCGGAGACCCAGTACTTC
.	TRBV28	.	TRBJ1-1	CASKKQGWRTEAFF	TGTGCCAGCAAGAAACAGGGATGGCGAACTGAAGCTTTCTTT
.	TRBV5-1	TRBD2	TRBJ2-1	CASSLTSGRGNEQFF	TGCGCCAGCAGCCTCACTAGCGGGAGAGGCAATGAGCAGTTCTTC
.	TRBV1	.	TRBJ2-3	CTSSLIQREASTDTQYF	TGCACCAGCAGCCTTATCCAGCGGGAGGCCAGCACAGATACGCAGTATTTT
.	TRBV19	TRBD1	TRBJ1-3	CAVTSTGKVDTIYF	TGTGCCGTAACTTCGACAGGGAAGGTGGACACCATATATTTT
.	TRBV5-4	.	TRBJ2-3	CASSSPGDTQYF	TGTGCCAGCAGCTCCCCGGGGGATACGCAGTATTTT
.	TRBV10-1	TRBD1	TRBJ2-7	CASSDLSETGKGEQYF	TGCGCCAGCAGTGACTTGTCCGAGACAGGGAAAGGCGAGCAGTACTTC
.	TRBV5-4	TRBD1	TRBJ1-3	CASSLDSRDRGTIYF	TGTGCCAGCAGCTTGGATAGCCGGGACAGGGGTACCATATATTTT
once	TRBV30	.	TRBJ2-2	CAWSDTGELFF	TGTGCCTGGTCCGATACCGGGGAGCTGTTTTTT
.	TRBV18	TRBD1	TRBJ2-5	CASSPRTGKETQYF	TGTGCCAGCTCACCGAGGACAGGGAAAGAGACCCAGTACTTC
.	TRBV6-5	TRBD1	TRBJ2-7	CATPGQGTYEQYF	TGTGCCACTCCGGGACAGGGAACCTACGAGCAGTACTTC
.	TRBV30	TRBD1	TRBJ1-2	CAWEGAGAGGYTF	TGTGCCTGGGAGGGGGCGGGGGCTGGAGGCTACACCTTC
few	TRBV6-5	.	TRBJ2-1	CASSTGLNNEQFF	TGTGCCAGCAGTACTGGACTTAACAATGAGCAGTTCTTC
.	TRBV19	.	TRBJ2-7	CASRKRDSRYEQYF	TGTGCCAGTAGGAAACGGGACTCACGTTACGAGCAGTACTTC
.	TRBV7-9	.	TRBJ1-2	CASSRTEYGYTF	TGTGCCAGCAGCCGGACAGAGTATGGCTACACCTTC
.	TRBV6-5	TRBD1	TRBJ1-2	CASSGQGNYGYTF	TGTGCCAGCAGTGGACAGGGCAACTATGGCTACACCTTC
.	TRBV7-3	TRBD1	TRBJ2-1	CASSLGQGLYNEQFF	TGTGCCAGCAGCTTGGGACAGGGACTCTACAATGAGCAGTTCTTC
.	TRBV11-2	TRBD2	TRBJ2-3	CASSQGSGASTDTQYF	TGTGCCAGCAGCCAAGGAAGCGGGGCCAGCACAGATACGCAGTATTTT
.	TRBV6-5	.	TRBJ1-4	CASRGGGGNEKLFF	TGTGCCAGCAGGGGGGGAGGGGGGAATGAAAAACTGTTTTTT
.	TRBV11-3	.	TRBJ2-1	CASSLGVGSYNEQFF	TGTGCCAGCAGCTTAGGGGTAGGGTCCTACAATGAGCAGTTCTTC
few	TRBV5-6	.	TRBJ1-2	CASSWDGPYGYTF	TGTGCCAGCAGCTGGGACGGACCTTATGGCTACACCTTC
.	TRBV12-5	TRBD1	TRBJ2-7	CASGPISGQGTEQYF	TGTGCTAGTGGTCCCATTTCGGGACAGGGTACCGAGCAGTACTTC
.	TRBV30	.	TRBJ1-5	CAWSPTGAQPQHF	TGTGCCTGGAGCCCCACGGGTGCTCAGCCCCAGCATTTT
.	TRBV2	TRBD1	TRBJ2-5	CASSYRGLETQYF	TGTGCCAGCAGCTACAGGGGGCTGGAGACCCAGTACTTC
.	TRBV11-3	.	TRBJ1-1	CASSLGTGRGTEAFF	TGTGCCAGCAGCTTAGGTACAGGGAGGGGCACTGAAGCTTTCTTT
.	TRBV5-5	.	TRBJ2-7	CASSFLSRNEQYF	TGTGCCAGCAGCTTTTTGAGCCGTAACGAGCAGTACTTC
.	TRBV4-1	TRBD2	TRBJ2-7	CASSLSSGSEYEQYF	TGCGCCAGCAGCCTATCTAGCGGGAGTGAATACGAGCAGTACTTC
.	TRBV18	TRBD2	TRBJ2-7	CASSRRGDGLAGLSYEQYF	TGTGCCAGCTCACGACGGGGGGACGGACTAGCGGGGTTATCCTACGAGCAGTACTTC
.	TRBV11-1	.	TRBJ2-3	CASSNTDTQYF	TGTGCCAGCAGCAATACCGATACGCAGTATTTT
.	TRBV5-1	TRBD2	TRBJ2-3	CASAVGLAGSRADTQYF	TGCGCCAGCGCAGTTGGACTAGCGGGGAGTCGGGCAGATACGCAGTATTTT
.	TRBV12-5	TRBD2	TRBJ2-1	CASERPVLAGGPNEQFF	TGTGCTAGTGAAAGACCGGTCCTAGCGGGAGGGCCTAATGAGCAGTTCTTC
.	TRBV11-2	.	TRBJ1-1	CASSLGAHTEAFF	TGTGCCAGCAGCTTGGGGGCGCACACTGAAGCTTTCTTT
few	TRBV19	TRBD1	TRBJ1-1	CASSTRGPTEAFF	TGTGCCAGTAGTACGAGGGGGCCAACTGAAGCTTTCTTT
.	TRBV7-3	.	TRBJ2-3	CASSPGPSYTDTQYF	TGTGCCAGCAGTCCAGGGCCTTCCTACACAGATACGCAGTATTTT
.	TRBV5-1	TRBD1	TRBJ1-4	CASSPGQGAANEKLFF	TGCGCCAGCAGCCCAGGACAGGGGGCGGCTAATGAAAAACTGTTTTTT
.	TRBV6-1	TRBD2	TRBJ2-6	CASSWGGTGANVLTF	TGTGCCAGCAGCTGGGGAGGGACTGGGGCCAACGTCCTGACTTTC
.	TRBV19	TRBD2	TRBJ2-5	CASSPSGTSGSRQETQYF	TGTGCCAGTAGTCCTTCCGGGACTAGCGGGAGTCGCCAAGAGACCCAGTACTTC
.	TRBV5-1	TRBD1	TRBJ1-5	CASSAEPVTGPNQPQHF	TGCGCCAGCAGCGCCGAACCGGTGACAGGGCCGAATCAGCCCCAGCATTTT
.	TRBV6-5	TRBD1	TRBJ1-5	CASSYSQGASQPQHF	TGTGCCAGCAGTTACTCGCAGGGGGCAAGTCAGCCCCAGCATTTT
.	TRBV5-6	.	TRBJ1-2	CASSEINRGEAYGYTF	TGTGCCAGCAGCGAAATAAACCGGGGCGAGGCTTATGGCTACACCTTC
.	TRBV28	.	TRBJ1-5	CASSLGRSNQPQHF	TGTGCCAGCAGTTTGGGGAGGAGCAATCAGCCCCAGCATTTT
.	TRBV5-1	.	TRBJ2-3	CASSLLQITDTQYF	TGCGCCAGCAGCTTGTTACAGATCACAGATACGCAGTATTTT
few	TRBV29-1	.	TRBJ1-1	CSAKQDMNTEAFF	TGCAGCGCCAAACAAGATATGAACACTGAAGCTTTCTTT
.	TRBV5-1	.	TRBJ1-1	CASSPLGRLNTEAFF	TGCGCCAGCAGCCCTCTGGGACGGCTAAACACTGAAGCTTTCTTT
.	TRBV18	.	TRBJ1-1	CASSPLGRNTEAFF	TGTGCCAGCTCACCACTAGGACGAAACACTGAAGCTTTCTTT
.	TRBV7-6	.	TRBJ2-7	CASSHSDSAYEQYF	TGTGCCAGCAGCCATTCTGACAGCGCCTACGAGCAGTACTTC
.	TRBV30	TRBD2	TRBJ2-1	CAWSQHPTSRTYGNEQFF	TGTGCCTGGAGCCAACATCCGACTAGCCGCACCTACGGCAATGAGCAGTTCTTC
few	TRBV6-5	TRBD1	TRBJ1-2	CASSYGTGGIGGYTF	TGTGCCAGCAGTTACGGGACAGGGGGAATTGGTGGCTACACCTTC
.	TRBV15	.	TRBJ1-5	CATSRVGDGDQPQHF	TGTGCCACCAGCAGAGTCGGGGATGGGGATCAGCCCCAGCATTTT
.	TRBV7-9	TRBD1	TRBJ2-7	CASSKTGTGGEQYF	TGTGCCAGCAGCAAAACCGGGACAGGCGGCGAGCAGTACTTC
few	TRBV19	TRBD1	TRBJ1-1	CASRRQGQNTEAFF	TGTGCCAGTAGGAGACAGGGCCAGAACACTGAAGCTTTCTTT
.	TRBV2	.	TRBJ2-3	CASCWGVADTQYF	TGTGCCAGCTGCTGGGGGGTGGCAGATACGCAGTATTTT
.	TRBV5-4	TRBD1	TRBJ1-2	CASSQGQGPGGYGYTF	TGTGCCAGCAGCCAGGGACAGGGACCCGGCGGCTATGGCTACACCTTC
.	TRBV7-7	TRBD2	TRBJ2-3	CASSFRGGAGDTQYF	TGTGCTAGCAGCTTCCGCGGGGGGGCCGGGGATACGCAGTATTTT
.	TRBV9	TRBD1	TRBJ1-6	CASSVGGQNSPLHF	TGTGCCAGCAGCGTAGGGGGACAGAATTCACCCCTCCACTTT